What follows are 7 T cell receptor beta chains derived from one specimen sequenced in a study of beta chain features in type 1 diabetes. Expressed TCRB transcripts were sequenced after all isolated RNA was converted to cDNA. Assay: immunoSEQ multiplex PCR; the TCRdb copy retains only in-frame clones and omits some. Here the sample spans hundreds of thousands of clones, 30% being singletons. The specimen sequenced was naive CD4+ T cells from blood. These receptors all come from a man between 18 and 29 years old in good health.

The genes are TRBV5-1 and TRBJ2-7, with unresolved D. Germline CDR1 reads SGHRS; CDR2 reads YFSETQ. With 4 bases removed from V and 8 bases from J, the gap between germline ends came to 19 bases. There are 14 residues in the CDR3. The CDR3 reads CASSPETPTRQQYF. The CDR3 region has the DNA TGCGCCAGCAGCCCAGAAACTCCTACTCGTCAGCAGTACTTC. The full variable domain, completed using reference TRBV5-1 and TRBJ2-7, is KAGVTQTPRYLIKTRGQQVTLSCSPISGHRSVSWYQQTPGQGLQFLFEYFSETQRNKGNFPGRFSGRQFSNSRSEMNVSTLELGDSALYLCASSPETPTRQQYFGPGTRLTVT.

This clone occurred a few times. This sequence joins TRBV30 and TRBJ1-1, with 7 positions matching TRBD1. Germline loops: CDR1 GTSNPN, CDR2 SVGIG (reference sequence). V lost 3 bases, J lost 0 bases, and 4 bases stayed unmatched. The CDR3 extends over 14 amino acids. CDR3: CAWRWTGLNTEAFF. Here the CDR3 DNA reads TGTGCCTGGAGATGGACAGGCCTGAACACTGAAGCTTTCTTT.

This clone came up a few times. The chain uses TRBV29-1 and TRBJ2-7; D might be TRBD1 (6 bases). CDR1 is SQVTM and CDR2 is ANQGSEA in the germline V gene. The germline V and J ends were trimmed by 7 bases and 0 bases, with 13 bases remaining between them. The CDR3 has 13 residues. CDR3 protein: CSAQRGSSYEQYF. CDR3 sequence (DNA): TGCAGCGCACAAAGGGGGAGCTCCTACGAGCAGTACTTC.

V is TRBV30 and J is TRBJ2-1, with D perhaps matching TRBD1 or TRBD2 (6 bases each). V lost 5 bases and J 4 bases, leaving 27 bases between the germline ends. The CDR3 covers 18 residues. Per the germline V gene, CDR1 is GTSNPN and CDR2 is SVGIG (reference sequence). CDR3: CAWLGGTGKSGFYNEQFF. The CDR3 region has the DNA TGTGCCTGGTTGGGGGGCACCGGTAAAAGCGGGTTTTACAATGAGCAGTTCTTC.

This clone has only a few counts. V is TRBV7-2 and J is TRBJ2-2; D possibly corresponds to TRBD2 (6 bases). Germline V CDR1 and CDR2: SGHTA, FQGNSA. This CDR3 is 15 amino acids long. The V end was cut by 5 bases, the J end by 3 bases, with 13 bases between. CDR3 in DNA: TGTGCCAGCAGCCGGGACTTCTCTTACACCGGGGAGCTGTTTTTT. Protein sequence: CASSRDFSYTGELFF.

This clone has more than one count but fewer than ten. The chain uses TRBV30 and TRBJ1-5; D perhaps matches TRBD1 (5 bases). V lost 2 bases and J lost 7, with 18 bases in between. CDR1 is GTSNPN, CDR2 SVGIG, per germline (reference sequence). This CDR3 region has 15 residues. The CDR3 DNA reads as TGTGCCTGGAGTCCCCTTGGGGGTTTGGGCCAGCCCCAGCATTTT. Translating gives CAWSPLGGLGQPQHF.

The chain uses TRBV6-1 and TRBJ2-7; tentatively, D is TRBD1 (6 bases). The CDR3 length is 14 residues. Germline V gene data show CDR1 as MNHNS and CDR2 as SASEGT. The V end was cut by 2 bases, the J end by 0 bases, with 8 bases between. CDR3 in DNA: TGTGCCAGCAGTGAACAGGGGCACTCCTACGAGCAGTACTTC. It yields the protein CASSEQGHSYEQYF.